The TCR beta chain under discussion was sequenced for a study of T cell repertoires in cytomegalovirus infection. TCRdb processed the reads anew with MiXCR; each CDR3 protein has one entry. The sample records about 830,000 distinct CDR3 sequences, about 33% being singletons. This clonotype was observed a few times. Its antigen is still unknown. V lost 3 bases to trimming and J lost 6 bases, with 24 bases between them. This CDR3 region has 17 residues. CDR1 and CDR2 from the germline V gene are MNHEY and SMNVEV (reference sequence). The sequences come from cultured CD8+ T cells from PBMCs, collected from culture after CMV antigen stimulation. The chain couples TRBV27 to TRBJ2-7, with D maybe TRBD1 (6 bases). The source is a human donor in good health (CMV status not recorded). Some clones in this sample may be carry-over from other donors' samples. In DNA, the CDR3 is TGTGCCAGCAGTTTTTTCAGGGTGGGGGCCATACGGGGCGAGCAGTACTTC. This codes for CASSFFRVGAIRGEQYF.